This TCR beta chain stems from a study of T-cell memory formation after mild COVID-19 (dated by TCRdb to the early 2020s). About the study as a whole: TCR sequence clusters from the two donors were found to be largely donor specific. In a couple of donors, T-cell clones that expanded and contracted after mild COVID-19 were followed by sequencing TCRalpha and TCRbeta repertoires longitudinally. The cohort comprised two young, previously healthy adult volunteers, one female and one male. Study-level results and caveats: Contracting CD4+ clones appeared mostly in the CM and EM memory subsets, whereas CD8+ clones were enriched in EMRA. The study included only a couple of mild cases, and larger cohorts that include severe cases with pre-infection samples were judged to be necessary. Some responding clones were found in pre-infection memory, which suggests that pre-existing cross-reactive memory T cells took part in the SARS-CoV-2 response. From day 15 to 85, contracting clones showed balanced CD4/CD8 phenotypes, whereas a second wave of clones that expanded from day 15 to 37 leaned towards CD4+. The second-wave clones that peaked on day 37 were not confirmed to be SARS-CoV-2 specific.

The sequencer listed for this sample is Illumina NovaSeq 6000. cDNA libraries for TCRalpha and TCRbeta were prepared by 5'RACE using constant-segment primers, with sample barcodes and unique molecular identifiers added. Trizol reagent was used to extract RNA from every sample. Libraries were amplified in two PCR steps, with a second sample barcode and Illumina TruSeq adapters added in the second step. Libraries were sequenced on an Illumina NovaSeq with 2 x 150 bp paired-end reads. The published analysis was carried out like this. Demultiplexing of reads and collapsing into UMI-guided consensus sequences were performed with migec v1.2.7. Using mixcr v2.1.11, the UMI consensuses were aligned to TRA and TRB V and J templates and assembled into clonotypes. Expanded or contracted clonotypes were those called significant by both edgeR and NoisET, with noise models trained on biological replicates. For edgeR calls, a false discovery rate-adjusted p below 0.01 and a log2 fold-change threshold of 1 were applied. PCA with hierarchical clustering of max-normalized trajectories of the 1000 most abundant clonotypes was used as exploratory dynamics analysis. Separately sequenced CD4+ and CD8+ repertoires were used to assign the CD4 or CD8 phenotype of responding clones. The public reads were run again by TCRdb, first through fastp at Q25 and then through MiXCR, and only productive beta chains were kept. When rows share a CDR3 protein, they turn into one entry using the most common DNA and genes. The V and J calls come from TCRdb's annotation, not from the publication. In this sample the table shows some 280,000 distinct CDR3 sequences, roughly 17% of which occur a single time. Roughly 23% of the sample is taken by the ten largest.

The CDR3 measures 14 amino acids from cysteine to phenylalanine. Only CDR3 DNA remains: 42 bases, in frame from the first base. CDR1 and CDR2 are read off the germline V gene as KGHDR and SFDVKD. At the junction V is shortened by 4 bases and J by 8 bases, with 16 bases in between. In its sample, this clonotype was seen a few times. This receptor's antigen is unknown. Base qualities are not recorded, but no much larger clone differs from it by a single base. PBMCs were isolated by Ficoll-Paque density gradient centrifugation. The source of this sequence is a man in his late teens or twenties who had mild COVID-19 (a few samples of this study predate the infection). The sample titles of this study are shuffled in the database, so cell type and time point are left out; the donor was told from shared clones. The sample comprised PBMCs or a T cell subset sorted from them (not recorded which). The V and J genes are TRBV24-1 and TRBJ1-1, and perhaps TRBD1 as D gene, on 6 matching bases. The CDR3 protein sequence reads: CATSDALVTGEAFF. The sequenced DNA: TGTGCCACCAGTGACGCCCTAGTGACAGGAGAAGCTTTCTTT.